This T cell receptor (beta chain) is from a study of T cells in Graves' hyperthyroidism and ophthalmopathy. The CDR3 contains 13 residues. Germline loops: CDR1 MDHEN, CDR2 SYDVKM. TCR beta CDR3 regions were amplified from RNA. The TCR CDR3 was amplified in a first-round RT-PCR using the HTBI primer set. One entry per CDR3 protein results from TCRdb running MiXCR on the multiplex PCR reads. This table holds fewer than 850,000 distinct CDR3 sequences, 15% to 20% found once. Points from the study as a whole: In simple terms, a model built on 13 V-J features told ophthalmopathy apart from stable hyperthyroidism.

Concerning this clonotype itself: Its antigen is undetermined. A single base separates this from a much larger clone, so it may be a read error.

An absence of ophthalmopathy progression within 18 months meant stable Graves' hyperthyroidism. Newly diagnosed patients aged 18 to 65 had hyperthyroidism of under 2 months' duration. The diagnoses drew upon clinical symptoms, serum thyroxine and TRAb, thyroid ultrasound and orbital computed tomography. This TCR came from a man aged 50-59 years with Graves' hyperthyroidism. The sample comprised blood. The genes are TRBV28 and TRBJ2-3; the D is unclear. CDR3 loop: CASSSPVTDTRYF. The CDR3 DNA reads as TGTGCCAGCAGTTCCCCTGTCACAGATACGCGGTATTTT.